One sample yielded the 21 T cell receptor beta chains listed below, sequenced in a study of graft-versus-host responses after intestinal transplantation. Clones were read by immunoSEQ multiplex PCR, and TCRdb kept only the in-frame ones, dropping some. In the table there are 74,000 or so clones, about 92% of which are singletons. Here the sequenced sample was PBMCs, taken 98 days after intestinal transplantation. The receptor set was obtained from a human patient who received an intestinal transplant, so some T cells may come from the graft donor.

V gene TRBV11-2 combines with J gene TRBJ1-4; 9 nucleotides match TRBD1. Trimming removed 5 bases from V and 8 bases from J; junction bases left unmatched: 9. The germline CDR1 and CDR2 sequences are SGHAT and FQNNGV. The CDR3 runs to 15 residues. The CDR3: CASSPWTGEDEKLFF. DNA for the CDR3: TGTGCCAGCAGCCCCTGGACAGGGGAAGACGAAAAACTGTTTTTT.

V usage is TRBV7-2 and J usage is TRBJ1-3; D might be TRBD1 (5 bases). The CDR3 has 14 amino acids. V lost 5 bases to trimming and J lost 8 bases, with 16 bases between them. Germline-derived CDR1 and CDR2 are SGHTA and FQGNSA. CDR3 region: CASSLDPGLDTIYF. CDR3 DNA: TGTGCCAGCAGCCTCGACCCGGGACTTGACACCATATATTTT.

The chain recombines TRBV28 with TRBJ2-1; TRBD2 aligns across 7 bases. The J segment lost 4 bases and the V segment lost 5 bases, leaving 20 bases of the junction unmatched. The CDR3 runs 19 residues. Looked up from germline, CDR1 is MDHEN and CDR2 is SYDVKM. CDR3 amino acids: CASSSRWAAGLWGYNEQFF. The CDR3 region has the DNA TGTGCCAGCAGTAGCAGGTGGGCAGCGGGACTATGGGGTTACAATGAGCAGTTCTTC.

The CDR3 sequence: CASSDHGQGAHEQYF. The CDR3 bases are TGTGCCAGCAGCGATCACGGACAGGGGGCCCACGAGCAGTACTTC. The rearrangement uses TRBV5-6 and TRBJ2-7, with 11 bases identical to TRBD1. Germline V gene lookup returns CDR1 SGHDT and CDR2 YYEEEE. Trimming removed 4 bases from V and 5 bases from J; junction bases left unmatched: 8. The CDR3 runs 15 residues.

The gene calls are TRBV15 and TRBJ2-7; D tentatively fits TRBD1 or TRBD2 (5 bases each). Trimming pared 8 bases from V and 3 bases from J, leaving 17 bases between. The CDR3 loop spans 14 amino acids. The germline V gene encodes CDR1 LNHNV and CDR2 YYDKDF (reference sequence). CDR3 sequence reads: CATSVGDVHYEQYF. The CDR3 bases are TGTGCCACCTCGGTAGGGGACGTTCACTACGAGCAGTACTTC. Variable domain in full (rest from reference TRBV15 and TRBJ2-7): DAMVIQNPRYQVTQFGKPVTLSCSQTLNHNVMYWYQQKSSQAPKLLFHYYDKDFNNEADTPDNFQSRRPNTSFCFLDIRSPGLGDTAMYLCATSVGDVHYEQYFGPGTRLTVT.

CDR3 sequence: CASSFADEQYF. Here the CDR3 DNA reads TGTGCCAGCAGCTTTGCTGACGAGCAGTACTTC. This chain links TRBV5-6 with TRBJ2-7; D is unresolved. The CDR3 covers 11 residues. V was trimmed by 2 bases and J by 5 bases, leaving 5 bases between them. Germline loops: CDR1 SGHDT, CDR2 YYEEEE. The variable domain in full, with the rest retrieved from reference TRBV5-6 and TRBJ2-7, is DAGVTQSPTHLIKTRGQQVTLRCSPKSGHDTVSWYQQALGQGPQFIFQYYEEEERQRGNFPDRFSGHQFPNYSSELNVNALLLGDSALYLCASSFADEQYFGPGTRLTVT.

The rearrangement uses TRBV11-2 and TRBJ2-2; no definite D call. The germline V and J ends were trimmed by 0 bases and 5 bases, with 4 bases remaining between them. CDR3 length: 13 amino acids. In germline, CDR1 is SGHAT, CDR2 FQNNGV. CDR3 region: CASSLEGTGELFF. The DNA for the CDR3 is TGTGCCAGCAGCTTAGAAGGGACCGGGGAGCTGTTTTTT.

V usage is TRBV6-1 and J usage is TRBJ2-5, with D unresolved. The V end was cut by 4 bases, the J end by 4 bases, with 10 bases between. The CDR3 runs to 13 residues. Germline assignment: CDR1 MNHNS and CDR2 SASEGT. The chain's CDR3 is CASSALLSETQYF. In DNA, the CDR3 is TGTGCCAGCAGTGCGCTATTATCAGAGACCCAGTACTTC.

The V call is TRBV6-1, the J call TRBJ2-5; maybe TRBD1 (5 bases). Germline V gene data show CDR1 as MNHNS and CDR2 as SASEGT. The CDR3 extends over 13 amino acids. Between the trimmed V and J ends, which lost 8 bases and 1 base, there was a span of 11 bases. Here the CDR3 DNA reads TGTGCCAGCCTTAGACAGCTCCAAGAGACCCAGTACTTC. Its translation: CASLRQLQETQYF.

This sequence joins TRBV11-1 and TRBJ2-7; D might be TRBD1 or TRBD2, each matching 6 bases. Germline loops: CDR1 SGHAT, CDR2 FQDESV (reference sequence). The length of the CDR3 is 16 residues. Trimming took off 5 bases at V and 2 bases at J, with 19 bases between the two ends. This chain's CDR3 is CASSAGGGGPTYEQYF. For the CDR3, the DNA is TGTGCCAGCAGCGCCGGGGGTGGGGGCCCTACCTACGAGCAGTACTTC.

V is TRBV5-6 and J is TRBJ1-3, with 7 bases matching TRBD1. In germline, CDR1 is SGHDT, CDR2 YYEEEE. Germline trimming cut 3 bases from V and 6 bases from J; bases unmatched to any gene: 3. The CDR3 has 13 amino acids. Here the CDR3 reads CASSYTGENTIYF. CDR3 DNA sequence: TGTGCCAGCAGCTATACAGGGGAAAACACCATATATTTT.

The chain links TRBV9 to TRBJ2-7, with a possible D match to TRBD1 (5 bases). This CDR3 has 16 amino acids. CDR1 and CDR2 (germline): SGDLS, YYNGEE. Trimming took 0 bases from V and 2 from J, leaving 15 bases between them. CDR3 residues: CASSVAFFRQTYEQYF. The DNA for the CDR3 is TGTGCCAGCAGCGTAGCCTTTTTTCGACAGACCTACGAGCAGTACTTC.

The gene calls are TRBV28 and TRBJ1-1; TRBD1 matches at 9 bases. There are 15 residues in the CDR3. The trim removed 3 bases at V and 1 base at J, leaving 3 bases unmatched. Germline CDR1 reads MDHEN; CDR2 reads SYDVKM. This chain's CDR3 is CASSFLTGGNTEAFF. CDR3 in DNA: TGTGCCAGCAGTTTCTTGACAGGGGGGAACACTGAAGCTTTCTTT.

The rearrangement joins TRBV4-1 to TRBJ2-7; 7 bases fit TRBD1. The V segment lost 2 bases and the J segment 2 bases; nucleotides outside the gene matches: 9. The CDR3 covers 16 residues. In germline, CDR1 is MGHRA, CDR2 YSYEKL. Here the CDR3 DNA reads TGCGCCAGCAGCCAACGGGACAGCGTAGGAACCTACGAGCAGTACTTC. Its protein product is CASSQRDSVGTYEQYF.

The CDR3 DNA reads TGTGCCAGCAGTGATCGGGACAGCTATGAGCAGTTCTTC. Translation gives CASSDRDSYEQFF. The genes are TRBV6-5 and TRBJ2-1; 7 nucleotides match TRBD1. CDR3 size: 13 residues. Germline V CDR1 and CDR2: MNHEY, SVGAGI. V trimming: 5 bases; J trimming: 8 bases; junction bases outside the gene matches: 6.

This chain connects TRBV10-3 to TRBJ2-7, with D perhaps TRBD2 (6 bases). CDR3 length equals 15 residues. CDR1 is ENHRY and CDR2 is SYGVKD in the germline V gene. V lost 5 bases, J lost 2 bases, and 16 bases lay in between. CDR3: CAISSGLPTAYEQYF. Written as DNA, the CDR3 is TGTGCCATCAGTTCGGGACTTCCGACGGCCTACGAGCAGTACTTC.

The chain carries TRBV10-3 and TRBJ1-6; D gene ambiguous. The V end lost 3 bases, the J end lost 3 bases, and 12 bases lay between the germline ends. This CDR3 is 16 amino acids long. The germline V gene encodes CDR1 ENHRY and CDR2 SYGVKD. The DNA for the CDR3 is TGTGCCATCAGTGACGGGCTGGCGATCTATAATTCACCCCTCCACTTT. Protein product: CAISDGLAIYNSPLHF.

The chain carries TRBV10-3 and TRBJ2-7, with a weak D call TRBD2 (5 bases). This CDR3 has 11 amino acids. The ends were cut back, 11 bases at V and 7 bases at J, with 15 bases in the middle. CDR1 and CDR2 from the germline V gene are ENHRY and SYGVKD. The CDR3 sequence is CAADEGDEQYF. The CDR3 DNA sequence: TGTGCCGCCGACGAGGGCGATGAGCAGTACTTC.

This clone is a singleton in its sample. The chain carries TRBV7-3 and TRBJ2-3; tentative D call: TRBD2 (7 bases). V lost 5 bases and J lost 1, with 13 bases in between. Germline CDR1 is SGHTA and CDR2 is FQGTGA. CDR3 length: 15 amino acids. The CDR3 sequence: CASSQTGGRTDTQYF. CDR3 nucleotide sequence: TGTGCCAGCAGCCAGACGGGGGGCCGCACAGATACGCAGTATTTT.

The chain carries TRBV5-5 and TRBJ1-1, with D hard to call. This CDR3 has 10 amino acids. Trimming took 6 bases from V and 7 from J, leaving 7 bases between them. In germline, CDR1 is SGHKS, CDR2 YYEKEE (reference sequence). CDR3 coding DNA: TGTGCCAGCAAAGGACGTGAAGCTTTCTTT. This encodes CASKGREAFF.

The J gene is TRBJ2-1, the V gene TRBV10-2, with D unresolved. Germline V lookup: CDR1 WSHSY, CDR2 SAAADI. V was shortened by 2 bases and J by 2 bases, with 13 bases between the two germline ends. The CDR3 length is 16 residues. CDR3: CASSEPLGRPYNEQFF. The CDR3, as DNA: TGCGCCAGCAGTGAGCCCCTGGGCAGACCCTACAATGAGCAGTTCTTC.